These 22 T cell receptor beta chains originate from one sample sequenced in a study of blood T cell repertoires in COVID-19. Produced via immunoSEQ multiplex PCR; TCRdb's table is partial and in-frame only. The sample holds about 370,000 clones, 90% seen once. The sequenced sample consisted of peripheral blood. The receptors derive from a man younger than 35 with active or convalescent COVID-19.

The CDR3 protein is CASSPTGGTPEQYF. The DNA of the CDR3 is TGTGCCAGCTCACCAACAGGGGGCACCCCGGAGCAGTACTTC. The chain joins TRBV18 to TRBJ2-7; 9 bases match TRBD1. This CDR3 has 14 amino acids. Losses at the gene ends were 2 bases for V and 7 bases for J; bases not matched to a gene: 6. Germline V lookup: CDR1 KGHSH, CDR2 LQKENI.

The CDR3 here is CSVEGIGVETQYF. The CDR3 DNA sequence: TGCAGCGTTGAAGGGATAGGAGTAGAGACCCAGTACTTC. This chain uses TRBV29-1 with TRBJ2-5; D unresolved. Between the trimmed V and J ends, which lost 1 base and 4 bases, there was a span of 10 bases. The CDR3 sequence is 13 residues long. Looked up from germline, CDR1 is SQVTM and CDR2 is ANQGSEA. Full variable domain (remainder filled in from reference TRBV29-1 and TRBJ2-5): SAVISQKPSRDICQRGTSLTIQCQVDSQVTMMFWYRQQPGQSLTLIATANQGSEATYESGFVIDKFPISRPNLTFSTLTVSNMSPEDSSIYLCSVEGIGVETQYFGPGTRLLVL.

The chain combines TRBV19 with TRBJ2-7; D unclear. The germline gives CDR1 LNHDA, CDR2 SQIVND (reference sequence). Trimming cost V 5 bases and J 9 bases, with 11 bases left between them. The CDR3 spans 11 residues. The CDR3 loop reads CASSAGSRQYF. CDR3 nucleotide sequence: TGTGCCAGTAGTGCCGGGTCTAGGCAGTACTTC.

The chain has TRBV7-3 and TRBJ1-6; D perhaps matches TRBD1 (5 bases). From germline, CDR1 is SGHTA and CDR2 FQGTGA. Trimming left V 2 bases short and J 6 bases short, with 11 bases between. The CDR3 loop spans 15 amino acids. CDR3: CASSLFGGFNSPLHF. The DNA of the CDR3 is TGTGCCAGCAGCTTATTCGGGGGGTTTAATTCACCCCTCCACTTT.

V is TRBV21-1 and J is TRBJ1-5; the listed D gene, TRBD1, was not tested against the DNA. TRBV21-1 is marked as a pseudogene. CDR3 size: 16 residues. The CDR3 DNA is TGTGCCAGCAGCAAGACCACAGGGGGCTTCCATCAGCCCCAGCATTTT. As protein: CASSKTTGGFHQPQHF.

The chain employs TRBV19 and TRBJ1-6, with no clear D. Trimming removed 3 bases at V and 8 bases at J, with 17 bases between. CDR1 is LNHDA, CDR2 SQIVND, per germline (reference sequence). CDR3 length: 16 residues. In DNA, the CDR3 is TGTGCCAGTAGTATTGGGTATGGGGAGTTGGATTCACCCCTCCACTTT. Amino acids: CASSIGYGELDSPLHF.

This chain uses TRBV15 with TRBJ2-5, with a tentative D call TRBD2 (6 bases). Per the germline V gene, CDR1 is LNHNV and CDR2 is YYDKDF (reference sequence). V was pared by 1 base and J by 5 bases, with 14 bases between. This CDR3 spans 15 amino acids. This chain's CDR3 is CATSRASEMEETQYF. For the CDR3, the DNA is TGTGCCACCAGCAGAGCTAGCGAGATGGAGGAGACCCAGTACTTC.

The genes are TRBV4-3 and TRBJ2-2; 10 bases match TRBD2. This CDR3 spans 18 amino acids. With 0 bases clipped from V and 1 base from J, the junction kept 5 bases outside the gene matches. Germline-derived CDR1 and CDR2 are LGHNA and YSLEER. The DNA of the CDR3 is TGCGCCAGCAGCCAAGATCACATAGCGGGAGGGAACACCGGGGAGCTGTTTTTT. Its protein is CASSQDHIAGGNTGELFF.

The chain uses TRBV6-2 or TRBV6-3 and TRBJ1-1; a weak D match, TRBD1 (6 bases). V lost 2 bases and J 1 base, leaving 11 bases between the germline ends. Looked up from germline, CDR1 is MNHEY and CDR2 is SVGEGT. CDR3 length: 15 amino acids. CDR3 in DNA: TGTGCCAGCAGTTACGAGACAGGCCAGAACACTGAAGCTTTCTTT. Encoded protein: CASSYETGQNTEAFF.

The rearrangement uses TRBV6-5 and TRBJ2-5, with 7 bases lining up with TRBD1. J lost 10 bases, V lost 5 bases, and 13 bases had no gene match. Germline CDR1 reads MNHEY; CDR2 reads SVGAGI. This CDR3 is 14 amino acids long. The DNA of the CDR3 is TGTGCCAGCAGTATGACAGGGACGGTAGGGGGCCAGTACTTC. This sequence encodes CASSMTGTVGGQYF.

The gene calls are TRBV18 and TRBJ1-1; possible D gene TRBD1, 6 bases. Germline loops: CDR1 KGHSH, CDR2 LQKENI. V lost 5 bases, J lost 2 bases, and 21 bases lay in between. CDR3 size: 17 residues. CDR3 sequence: CASSTRGGPGGNTEAFF. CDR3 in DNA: TGTGCCAGCTCAACCCGGGGGGGGCCCGGAGGTAACACTGAAGCTTTCTTT.

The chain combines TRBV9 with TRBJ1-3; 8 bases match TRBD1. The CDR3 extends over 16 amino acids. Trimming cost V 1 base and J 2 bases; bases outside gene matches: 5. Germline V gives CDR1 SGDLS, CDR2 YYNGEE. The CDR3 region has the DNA TGTGCCAGCAGCGTAACAGTGACAGGGGCTGGAAACACCATATATTTT. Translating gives CASSVTVTGAGNTIYF.

The CDR3 region is CASSPFHSNTEAFF. Here the CDR3 DNA reads TGTGCCAGCTCACCATTTCACAGTAACACTGAAGCTTTCTTT. The chain couples TRBV18 to TRBJ1-1, with D uncertain. Trimming took 2 bases from V and 2 from J, leaving 9 bases between them. The CDR3 spans 14 residues. Germline assignment: CDR1 KGHSH and CDR2 LQKENI.

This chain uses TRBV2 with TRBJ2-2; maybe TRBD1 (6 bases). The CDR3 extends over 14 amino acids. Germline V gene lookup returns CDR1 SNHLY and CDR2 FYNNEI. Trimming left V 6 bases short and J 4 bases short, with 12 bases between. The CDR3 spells CASRYRDGTGELFF. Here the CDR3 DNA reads TGTGCCAGCAGGTACAGGGATGGCACCGGGGAGCTGTTTTTT.

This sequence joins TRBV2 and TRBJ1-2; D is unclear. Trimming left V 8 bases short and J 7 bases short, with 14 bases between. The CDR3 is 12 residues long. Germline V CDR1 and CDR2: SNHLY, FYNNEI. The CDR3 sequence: CASDRGISGYTF. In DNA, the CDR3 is TGTGCCAGCGACCGCGGCATAAGTGGCTACACCTTC.

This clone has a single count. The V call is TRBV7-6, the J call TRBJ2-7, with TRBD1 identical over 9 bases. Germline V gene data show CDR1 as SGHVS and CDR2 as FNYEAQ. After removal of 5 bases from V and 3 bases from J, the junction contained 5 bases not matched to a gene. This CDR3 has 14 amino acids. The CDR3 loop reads CASSTGTGLYEQYF. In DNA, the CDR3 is TGTGCCAGCAGCACCGGGACAGGGCTCTACGAGCAGTACTTC.

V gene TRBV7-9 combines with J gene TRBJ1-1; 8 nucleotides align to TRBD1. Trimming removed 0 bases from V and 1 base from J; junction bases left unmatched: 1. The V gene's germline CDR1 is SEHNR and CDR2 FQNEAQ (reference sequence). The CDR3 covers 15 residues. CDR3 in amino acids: CASSLAGTGNTEAFF. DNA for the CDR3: TGTGCCAGCAGCTTAGCGGGGACAGGGAACACTGAAGCTTTCTTT.

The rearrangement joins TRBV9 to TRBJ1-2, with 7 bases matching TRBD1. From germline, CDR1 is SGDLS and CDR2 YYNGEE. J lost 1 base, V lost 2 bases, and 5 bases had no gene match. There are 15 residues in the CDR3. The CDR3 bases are TGTGCCAGCAGCGTGTCGGGACAGCTTAACTATGGCTACACCTTC. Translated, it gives CASSVSGQLNYGYTF.

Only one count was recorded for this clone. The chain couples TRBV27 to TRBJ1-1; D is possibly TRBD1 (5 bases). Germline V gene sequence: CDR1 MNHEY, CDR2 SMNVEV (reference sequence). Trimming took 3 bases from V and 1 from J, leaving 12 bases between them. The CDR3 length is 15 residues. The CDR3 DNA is TGTGCCAGCAGTTTCCGACAGAATACGAACACTGAAGCTTTCTTT. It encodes CASSFRQNTNTEAFF.

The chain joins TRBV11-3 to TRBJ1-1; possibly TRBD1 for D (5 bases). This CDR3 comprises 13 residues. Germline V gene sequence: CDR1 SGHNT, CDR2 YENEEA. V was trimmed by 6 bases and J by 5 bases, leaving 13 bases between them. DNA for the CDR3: TGTGCCAGCAGGGTCCAGGGAGGAACTGAAGCTTTCTTT. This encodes CASRVQGGTEAFF. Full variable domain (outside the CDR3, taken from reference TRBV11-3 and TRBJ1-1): EAGVVQSPRYKIIEKKQPVAFWCNPISGHNTLYWYLQNLGQGPELLIRYENEEAVDDSQLPKDRFSAERLKGVDSTLKIQPAELGDSAVYLCASRVQGGTEAFFGQGTRLTVV.

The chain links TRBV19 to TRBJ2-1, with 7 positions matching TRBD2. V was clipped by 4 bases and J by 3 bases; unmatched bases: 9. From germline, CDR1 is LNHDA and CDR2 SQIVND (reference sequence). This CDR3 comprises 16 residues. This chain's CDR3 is CASSTPGRGNYNEQFF. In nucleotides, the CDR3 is TGTGCCAGTAGTACACCGGGGCGGGGGAACTACAATGAGCAGTTCTTC. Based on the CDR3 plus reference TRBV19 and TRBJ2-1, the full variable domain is DGGITQSPKYLFRKEGQNVTLSCEQNLNHDAMYWYRQDPGQGLRLIYYSQIVNDFQKGDIAEGYSVSREKKESFPLTVTSAQKNPTAFYLCASSTPGRGNYNEQFFGPGTRLTVL.

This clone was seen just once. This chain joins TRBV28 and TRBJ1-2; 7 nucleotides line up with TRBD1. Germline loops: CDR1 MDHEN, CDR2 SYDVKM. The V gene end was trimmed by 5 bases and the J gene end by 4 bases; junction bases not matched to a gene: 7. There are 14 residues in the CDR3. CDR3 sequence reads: CASSGPGQSYGYTF. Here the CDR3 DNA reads TGTGCCAGCAGTGGACCGGGACAGTCCTATGGCTACACCTTC.